The next 20 T cell receptor beta chains were all read from a single sample in a study of T-cell memory formation after mild COVID-19 (dated by TCRdb to the early 2020s). Preparation of the library involved 5' RACE. Instrument used: Illumina NovaSeq 6000. TCRdb redid the processing of the public reads, applying fastp at Q25 and MiXCR, and retained in-frame beta chains. Every CDR3 protein is listed once, alongside the most common genes and DNA of its rows. Recorded for this sample are under 300,000 distinct CDR3 sequences; 7.5% to 10% of them occurred a single time. The ten top clones hold around 23% of the sample. Input material: PBMCs or a T cell subset sorted from them (not recorded which). The receptors shown here come from a man aged 18-30 years who had mild COVID-19 (a few samples of this study predate the infection). The sample titles of this study are shuffled in the database, so cell type and time point are left out; the donor was told from shared clones.

This clonotype has a count of ten or more. The chain has TRBV12-3 or TRBV12-4 and TRBJ2-7; tentative D call: TRBD1 (6 bases). CDR3 size: 13 residues. Trimming shortened V by 7 bases and J by 6 bases, and 16 bases separated the two germline ends. The CDR3 region has the DNA TGTGCCAGCACCAGGGGAAGAATTGGCGAGCAGTACTTC. Its protein product is CASTRGRIGEQYF.

This clonotype was picked up a small number of times. The chain is built from TRBV27 and TRBJ2-3, with 8 bases fitting TRBD2. Germline CDR1 is MNHEY and CDR2 is SMNVEV (reference sequence). The CDR3 sequence is 17 residues long. With V trimmed by 1 base and J by 0 bases, 6 bases remained unmatched. CDR3: CASSLFTSGTSTDTQYF. The DNA for the CDR3 is TGTGCCAGCAGTTTATTCACTAGCGGCACCAGCACAGATACGCAGTATTTT.

This clonotype occurred many times. V and J are TRBV5-6 and TRBJ1-2, with no clear D. Trimming took 4 bases from V and 7 from J, leaving 17 bases between them. Germline V gives CDR1 SGHDT, CDR2 YYEEEE. This CDR3 has 14 amino acids. This CDR3 is CASSLPPGKSGYTF. The CDR3 DNA is TGTGCCAGCAGCCTTCCGCCGGGGAAGAGTGGCTACACCTTC.

This clonotype was seen a handful of times. The genes are TRBV4-3 and TRBJ2-2; D may be TRBD1 (5 bases). This CDR3 comprises 15 residues. V was trimmed by 0 bases and J by 7 bases, leaving 12 bases between them. From germline, CDR1 is LGHNA and CDR2 YSLEER. The CDR3 reads CASSQEGPLSGELFF. Here the CDR3 DNA reads TGCGCCAGCAGCCAAGAGGGGCCACTAAGCGGGGAGCTGTTTTTT.

The V call is TRBV5-5, the J call TRBJ1-1; a possible D gene is TRBD1 (6 bases). The V and J ends lost 5 bases and 5 bases respectively, with 22 bases between them. CDR3 length: 16 residues. The V gene's germline CDR1 is SGHKS and CDR2 YYEKEE (reference sequence). CDR3 protein: CASRPTPDRSETEAFF. CDR3 nucleotides: TGTGCCAGCAGACCAACGCCCGACAGGTCGGAAACTGAAGCTTTCTTT.

The J gene is TRBJ1-5, the V gene TRBV12-3 or TRBV12-4, with unresolved D. V was clipped by 6 bases and J by 5 bases, with 14 bases between them. The CDR3 has 14 residues. The CDR3: CASRPAYGDQPQHF. The CDR3 DNA sequence: TGTGCCAGCAGGCCTGCTTACGGTGATCAGCCCCAGCATTTT.

This clonotype was observed a handful of times. This CDR3 reads CASSPAGLYEQYV. The CDR3 DNA follows: TGTGCCAGCAGTCCCGCCGGGCTTTACGAGCAGTACGTC. The V gene is TRBV28, the J gene TRBJ2-7; no clear D gene. The CDR3 is made up of 13 amino acids. V lost 5 bases to trimming and J lost 4 bases, with 12 bases between them. Germline V gene sequence: CDR1 MDHEN, CDR2 SYDVKM.

This clonotype was seen a handful of times. This chain uses TRBV14 with TRBJ2-7, with TRBD2 as a possible D gene (5 bases). Germline V CDR1 and CDR2: SGHDN, FVKESK. The CDR3 runs 13 residues. The V end was cut by 5 bases, the J end by 1 base, with 9 bases between. The CDR3 here is CASSAGLSYEQYV. As DNA, the CDR3 is TGTGCCAGCAGCGCAGGACTTTCCTACGAGCAGTACGTC.

This rearrangement joins TRBV10-3 to TRBJ2-7; TRBD1 matches 7 bases. With V trimmed by 4 bases and J by 2 bases, 14 bases remained unmatched. CDR1 and CDR2 from the germline V gene are ENHRY and SYGVKD. The CDR3 has 17 amino acids. CDR3 in amino acids: CAISAPQTGQTTYEQYF. The CDR3 region has the DNA TGTGCCATCAGTGCCCCCCAAACGGGACAGACAACCTACGAGCAGTACTTC.

This clonotype turned up a few times. The V gene is TRBV7-9, the J gene TRBJ1-1, with D maybe TRBD1 (6 bases). The V end lost 5 bases, the J end lost 1 base, and 17 bases lay between the germline ends. Germline V gives CDR1 SEHNR, CDR2 FQNEAQ (reference sequence). This CDR3 spans 16 amino acids. This CDR3 reads CASSPPEDRTNTEAFF. DNA for the CDR3: TGTGCCAGCAGCCCCCCTGAGGACAGAACGAACACTGAAGCTTTCTTT.

The rearrangement uses TRBV6-5 and TRBJ2-4; D gene uncertain. CDR3 length equals 17 residues. Germline V gene lookup returns CDR1 MNHEY and CDR2 SVGAGI. V gave up 2 bases and J gave up 0 bases, with 14 bases separating them. The CDR3 DNA follows: TGTGCCAGCAGTTACCCCCCCGGACGAGTAGCCAAAAACATTCAGTACTTC. Protein sequence: CASSYPPGRVAKNIQYF.

This clonotype was seen only a few times. J is TRBJ1-1 and V is TRBV5-1; D unclear. CDR1 is SGHRS and CDR2 is YFSETQ in the germline V gene. The CDR3 spans 12 residues. Trimming left V 1 base short and J 6 bases short, with 7 bases between. This CDR3 is CASSLSAAEAFF. The CDR3 bases are TGCGCCAGCAGCTTGTCGGCGGCTGAAGCTTTCTTT.

This clonotype came up a few times. The chain carries TRBV4-3 and TRBJ2-3, with TRBD2 matching over 7 bases. This CDR3 has 16 residues. Germline V gene data show CDR1 as LGHNA and CDR2 as YSLEER. V shed 4 bases and J 2 bases; nucleotides not matched to a gene: 9. CDR3 residues: CASSPRGAGDTDTQYF. The CDR3 region has the DNA TGCGCCAGCAGCCCGCGAGGGGCGGGGGACACAGATACGCAGTATTTT.

There are a few counts of this clonotype. This sequence joins TRBV7-3 and TRBJ2-1, with a weak D call TRBD2 (6 bases). The V and J ends lost 5 bases and 1 base respectively, with 12 bases between them. The CDR3 has 15 amino acids. Germline CDR1 SGHTA, CDR2 FQGTGA. CDR3 sequence (DNA): TGTGCCAGCAGCCATAACGGGGGTTCCTACAATGAGCAGTTCTTC. Translation: CASSHNGGSYNEQFF.

This clonotype showed up just a few times. The V call is TRBV5-1, the J call TRBJ2-3, with D possibly TRBD1 on 5 matching bases. V shed 0 bases and J shed 5 bases, with 13 bases lying between them. This CDR3 is built from 15 residues. CDR1 SGHRS and CDR2 YFSETQ come from the germline V gene. CDR3: CASSLARTGGDTQYF. The CDR3 nucleotides read TGCGCCAGCAGCTTGGCCCGAACAGGCGGAGATACGCAGTATTTT.

This clonotype has ten or more counts. The V call is TRBV2, the J call TRBJ1-5; D possibly corresponds to TRBD1 (6 bases). Trimming cost V 5 bases and J 5 bases, with 13 bases left between them. CDR3 length equals 14 residues. In germline, CDR1 is SNHLY, CDR2 FYNNEI. CDR3 in DNA: TGTGCCAGCAGTTTTACAGGGATATATCAGCCCCAGCATTTT. Translating gives CASSFTGIYQPQHF.

This clonotype was observed a few times. The V call is TRBV6-6, the J call TRBJ1-1; possible D gene TRBD1, 6 bases. The V gene lost 6 bases and the J gene lost 1 base, with 15 bases spanning the gap. CDR1 is MNHNY, CDR2 SVGAGI, per germline (reference sequence). This CDR3 region has 15 residues. The chain's CDR3 is CASSSKGGKNTEAFF. For the CDR3, the DNA is TGTGCCAGCAGCTCAAAGGGGGGCAAGAACACTGAAGCTTTCTTT.

The chain uses TRBV20-1 and TRBJ1-5; 7 nucleotides match TRBD1. Unmatched junction bases numbered 10, after V lost 5 bases and J lost 3 bases. The CDR3 is made up of 15 amino acids. The V gene's germline CDR1 is DFQATT and CDR2 SNEGSKA (reference sequence). CDR3 loop: CSAVQRQGVNQPQHF. The CDR3 DNA is TGCAGTGCTGTCCAGAGACAGGGCGTCAATCAGCCCCAGCATTTT.

A few counts support this clonotype. The chain couples TRBV7-9 to TRBJ1-2; possible D gene TRBD1, 5 bases. The V end was cut by 6 bases, the J end by 6 bases, with 14 bases between. This CDR3 is built from 13 residues. Germline assignment: CDR1 SEHNR and CDR2 FQNEAQ (reference sequence). CDR3 in amino acids: CASRAGTSNGYTF. The CDR3 bases are TGTGCCAGCAGAGCCGGGACCTCCAATGGCTACACCTTC.

This clonotype was seen more than once but under ten times. The chain combines TRBV7-2 with TRBJ1-5; D remains unclear. Germline V lookup: CDR1 SGHTA, CDR2 FQGNSA. Trimming took off 5 bases at V and 7 bases at J, with 15 bases between the two ends. The CDR3 length is 14 residues. CDR3 DNA sequence: TGTGCCAGCAGCAAGGGAGCCGGTGGCCAGCCCCAGCATTTT. It yields the protein CASSKGAGGQPQHF.